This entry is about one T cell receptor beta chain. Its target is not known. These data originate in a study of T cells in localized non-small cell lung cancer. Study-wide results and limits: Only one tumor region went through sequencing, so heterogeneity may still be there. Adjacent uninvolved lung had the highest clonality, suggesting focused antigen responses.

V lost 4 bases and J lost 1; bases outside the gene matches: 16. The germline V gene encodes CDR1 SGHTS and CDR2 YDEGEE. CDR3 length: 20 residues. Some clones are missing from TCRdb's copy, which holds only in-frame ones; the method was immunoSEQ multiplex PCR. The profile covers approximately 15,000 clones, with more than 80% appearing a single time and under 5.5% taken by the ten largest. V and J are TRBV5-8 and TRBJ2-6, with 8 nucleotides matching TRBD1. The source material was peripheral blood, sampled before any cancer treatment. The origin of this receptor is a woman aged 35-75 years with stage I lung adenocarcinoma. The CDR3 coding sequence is TGTGCCAGCAGCCCGAAGGGACCCGGGACAGGACTATCTGGGGCCAACGTCCTGACTTTC. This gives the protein CASSPKGPGTGLSGANVLTF.